The rows below give T cell receptor beta chains drawn from one sample of a study of cytomegalovirus exposure and HLA in healthy donors. Clones were sequenced by immunoSEQ multiplex PCR, and TCRdb holds only the in-frame ones, with some missing. The repertoire has approximately 85,000 clones, around 80% of them found once; the top ten carry 7.3%. Sequencing was done on a sample of PBMCs. These receptors were collected from a young man in good health and CMV-seronegative. The CDR3 runs from the conserved cysteine through the conserved F or W. Each record gives: clone size, J gene, CDR3 length, D gene, V gene, CDR3 protein, CDR3 DNA. D genes are given only for firm matches. For some rows the clone size is stated as once, few or many, or as a class when expanded; others skip it.

- TRBJ2-3 16 - TRBV5-1 CASSRLDPGGTDTQYF TGCGCCAGCAGCCGGTTAGACCCAGGGGGCACAGATACGCAGTATTTT
- TRBJ2-7 13 TRBD1 TRBV13 CASSNTRTGRRGF TGTGCCAGCAGCAACACCCGGACAGGGCGGAGGGGCTTC
- TRBJ2-2 19 - TRBV7-9 CASSLWWRNDSRKDGELFF TGTGCCAGCAGCTTATGGTGGAGAAACGACAGTAGAAAGGACGGGGAGCTGTTTTTT
- TRBJ1-1 13 - TRBV19 CASNAMDTLEAFF TGTGCCAGTAATGCTATGGACACTCTTGAAGCTTTCTTT
- TRBJ1-4 14 TRBD1 TRBV10-2 CASRMTGMNEKLFF TGCGCCAGCAGAATGACAGGGATGAATGAAAAACTGTTTTTT
- TRBJ1-2 15 - TRBV19 CASSIGRGAGYGYTF TGTGCCAGTAGTATAGGGAGGGGCGCCGGCTATGGCTACACCTTC
- TRBJ2-7 13 - TRBV7-9 CASSVTSSYEQYF TGTGCCAGCAGCGTGACTAGCTCCTACGAGCAGTACTTC
- TRBJ1-1 16 - TRBV5-1 CASSHAGAALNTEAFF TGCGCCAGCAGCCACGCGGGGGCCGCTTTGAACACTGAAGCTTTCTTT
- TRBJ2-2 11 TRBD1 TRBV19 CASTGGRELFF TGTGCCAGTACAGGGGGCCGGGAGCTGTTTTTT
- TRBJ2-5 13 TRBD2 TRBV15 CATSRAGGETQYF TGTGCCACCAGCAGAGCGGGAGGAGAGACCCAGTACTTC
- TRBJ2-5 16 TRBD2 TRBV18 CASSPIGSGGQETQYF TGTGCCAGCTCACCAATCGGGAGCGGGGGGCAAGAGACCCAGTACTTC
- TRBJ1-2 13 - TRBV5-1 CASSPGGRGGYTF TGCGCCAGCAGCCCCGGGGGGCGGGGAGGCTACACCTTC
- TRBJ1-3 18 TRBD1 TRBV7-2 CASSSPTWGTAAGNTIYF TGTGCCAGCAGCTCACCAACCTGGGGGACAGCTGCCGGAAACACCATATATTTT
- TRBJ2-5 13 - TRBV7-3 CASSLISQETQYF TGTGCCAGCAGTCTGATCAGTCAAGAGACCCAGTACTTC
- TRBJ2-5 13 - TRBV6-1 CASSGLVIETQYF TGTGCCAGCAGTGGTCTAGTAATCGAGACCCAGTACTTC
- TRBJ2-3 14 - TRBV19 CASSRGGGADTQYF TGTGCCAGTAGTAGGGGCGGTGGTGCAGATACGCAGTATTTT
- TRBJ2-1 17 - TRBV6-1 CASSEALLASTYNEQFF TGTGCCAGCAGTGAAGCGCTTCTAGCGTCGACCTACAATGAGCAGTTCTTC
- TRBJ1-2 14 - TRBV6-5 CASSYHDSTNGYTF TGTGCCAGCAGTTACCACGACAGCACTAACGGCTACACCTTC
- TRBJ1-1 14 - TRBV18 CASTWRGEGTEAFF TGTGCCAGCACCTGGCGGGGGGAAGGGACTGAAGCTTTCTTT
once TRBJ1-2 13 - TRBV11-2 CASATSTNYGYTF TGTGCCAGCGCGACTTCCACTAACTATGGCTACACCTTC
- TRBJ1-5 16 TRBD1 TRBV4-2 CASSLTQGAYNQPQHF TGTGCCAGCAGCCTCACACAGGGGGCTTATAATCAGCCCCAGCATTTT
- TRBJ2-3 13 - TRBV10-2 CASSVFGGDTQYF TGCGCCAGCAGTGTTTTTGGGGGGGATACGCAGTATTTT
- TRBJ2-5 15 TRBD1 TRBV5-5 CASSWPGTAQETQYF TGTGCCAGCAGCTGGCCCGGGACAGCACAAGAGACCCAGTACTTC
- TRBJ2-5 13 - TRBV19 CASSLQGQETQYF TGTGCCAGTAGTCTCCAGGGTCAAGAGACCCAGTACTTC
- TRBJ1-1 14 TRBD1 TRBV5-1 CASSPTTGGTEAFF TGCGCCAGCAGCCCGACGACAGGGGGGACTGAAGCTTTCTTT
- TRBJ1-1 13 - TRBV11-2 CASSGRGNTEAFF TGTGCCAGCAGCGGGAGAGGAAACACTGAAGCTTTCTTT
- TRBJ2-5 14 TRBD1 TRBV9 CASSVGQGSETQYF TGTGCCAGCAGCGTAGGACAGGGGTCAGAGACCCAGTACTTC
- TRBJ1-1 15 TRBD1 TRBV9 CASSVSPQGAIEAFF TGTGCCAGCAGCGTTTCCCCGCAGGGGGCTATTGAAGCTTTCTTT
- TRBJ2-4 15 - TRBV2 CASSEDRETKNIQYF TGTGCCAGCAGTGAAGACAGGGAGACCAAAAACATTCAGTACTTC
- TRBJ1-5 14 - TRBV7-9 CASSSTANNQPQHF TGTGCCAGCAGCTCGACAGCGAACAATCAGCCCCAGCATTTT
- TRBJ1-2 14 TRBD1 TRBV7-2 CASSFRDRGGGYTF TGTGCCAGCAGCTTCCGGGACAGGGGCGGGGGCTACACCTTC
- TRBJ1-1 13 - TRBV19 CASSIEPGTEAFF TGTGCCAGTAGTATAGAACCAGGGACTGAAGCTTTCTTT
- TRBJ2-6 18 TRBD1 TRBV7-6 CASSLGTGHSSGANVLTF TGTGCCAGCAGCTTAGGGACAGGCCACTCCTCTGGGGCCAACGTCCTGACTTTC
few TRBJ1-1 12 - TRBV4-1 CASSHSQVEAFF TGCGCCAGCAGCCATTCCCAGGTAGAAGCTTTCTTT
- TRBJ2-7 12 - TRBV7-9 CSSSLTGDEQYF TGTTCCAGCAGCCTGACAGGAGACGAGCAGTACTTC
- TRBJ2-1 16 TRBD2 TRBV4-1 CASSQEGTSTYNEQFF TGCGCCAGCAGCCAAGAAGGGACTAGCACATACAATGAGCAGTTCTTC
- TRBJ1-1 15 - TRBV7-9 CASSPGGGGNTEAFF TGTGCCAGCAGCCCCGGGGGCGGGGGGAACACTGAAGCTTTCTTT
- TRBJ2-3 16 TRBD2 TRBV10-3 CAISGAGRSSTDTQYF TGTGCCATCAGTGGAGCGGGAAGGTCTAGCACAGATACGCAGTATTTT
- TRBJ2-7 17 TRBD2 TRBV5-1 CASRNKTASGRGSEQYF TGCGCCAGCAGGAACAAAACCGCTAGCGGGAGGGGCAGCGAGCAGTACTTC
- TRBJ2-7 13 - TRBV7-9 CASSTGGPYEQYF TGTGCCAGCAGCACGGGGGGCCCCTACGAGCAGTACTTC
once TRBJ2-3 15 TRBD1 TRBV15 CATSRDARGLDTQYF TGTGCCACCAGCAGAGACGCCAGGGGGTTAGATACGCAGTATTTT